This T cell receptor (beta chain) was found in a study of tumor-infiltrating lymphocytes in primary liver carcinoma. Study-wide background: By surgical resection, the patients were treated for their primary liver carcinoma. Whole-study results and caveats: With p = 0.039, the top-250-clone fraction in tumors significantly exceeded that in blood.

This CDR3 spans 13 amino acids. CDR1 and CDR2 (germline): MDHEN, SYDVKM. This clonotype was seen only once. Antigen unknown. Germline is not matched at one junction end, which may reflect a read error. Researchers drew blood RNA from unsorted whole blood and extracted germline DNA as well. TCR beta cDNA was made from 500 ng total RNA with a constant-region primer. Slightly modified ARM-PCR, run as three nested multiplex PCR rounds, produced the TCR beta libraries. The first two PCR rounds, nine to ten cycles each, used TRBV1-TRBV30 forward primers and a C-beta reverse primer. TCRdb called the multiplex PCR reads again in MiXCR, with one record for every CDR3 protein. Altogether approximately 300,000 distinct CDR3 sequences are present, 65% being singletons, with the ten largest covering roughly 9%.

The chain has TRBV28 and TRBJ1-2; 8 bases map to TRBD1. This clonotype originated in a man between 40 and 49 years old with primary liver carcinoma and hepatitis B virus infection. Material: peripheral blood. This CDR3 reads CVSSSRTGLGYTF. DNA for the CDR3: TGTGTCAGCAGTTCCCGGACAGGGCTCGGCTACACCTTC.